The 21 T cell receptor beta chains below come from one sample, sequenced in a study of blood T cell repertoires in COVID-19. Repertoires were generated with immunoSEQ multiplex PCR, while TCRdb's copy carries only in-frame clones and drops some. The sample lists some 140,000 clones, over 60% seen once, with around 14% in the top ten. The material sequenced was peripheral blood. Every receptor here comes from an elderly man with acute or convalescent COVID-19.

The chain is built from TRBV7-2 and TRBJ2-5, with D possibly being TRBD2 (5 bases). This CDR3 has 14 residues. Germline CDR1 and CDR2: SGHTA and FQGNSA. With 2 bases removed from V and 2 bases from J, the gap between germline ends came to 9 bases. CDR3 DNA sequence: TGTGCCAGCAGCTTACAAGCGGCACAAGAGACCCAGTACTTC. Encoded protein: CASSLQAAQETQYF.

CDR3 bases: TGCGCCAGCAGCCAAATAGGGACAGGGGCCGCGGCAGTGTCGCAGTATTTT. This sequence encodes CASSQIGTGAAAVSQYF. The V and J genes are TRBV4-3 and TRBJ2-3; 10 bases align to TRBD1. The CDR3 sequence is 17 residues long. V was clipped by 2 bases and J by 10 bases; unmatched bases: 15. Germline V gene lookup returns CDR1 LGHNA and CDR2 YSLEER.

V usage is TRBV4-3 and J usage is TRBJ2-7, with TRBD1 identical over 10 bases. The V gene end was trimmed by 0 bases and the J gene end by 2 bases; junction bases not matched to a gene: 7. The germline CDR1 and CDR2 sequences are LGHNA and YSLEER. The CDR3 runs to 17 residues. The CDR3 sequence: CASSQDFRDRGTYEQYF. The CDR3 DNA follows: TGCGCCAGCAGCCAAGACTTCCGGGACAGGGGCACCTACGAGCAGTACTTC.

The chain is built from TRBV29-1 and TRBJ2-5; D may be TRBD1 (6 bases). There are 14 residues in the CDR3. Germline V gives CDR1 SQVTM, CDR2 ANQGSEA. The germline V and J ends were trimmed by 0 bases and 2 bases, with 10 bases remaining between them. The CDR3 here is CSVEDPDRQETQYF. For the CDR3, the DNA is TGCAGCGTTGAAGATCCAGACAGGCAAGAGACCCAGTACTTC.

The chain carries TRBV3-1 (or the pseudogene TRBV3-2) and TRBJ1-2; D not resolved. Germline CDR1 LGHDT, CDR2 YNNKEL (reference sequence). Trimming stripped 0 bases from V and 3 bases from J, with 8 bases between. The CDR3 is 14 residues long. The CDR3 bases are TGTGCCAGCAGCCAAGATGGCGGTTACTATGGCTACACCTTC. This translates into CASSQDGGYYGYTF.

CDR3 amino acids: CASSLEGRGKQETQYF. The CDR3 DNA is TGCGCCAGCAGCTTGGAGGGCAGGGGCAAGCAAGAGACCCAGTACTTC. The rearrangement joins TRBV5-1 to TRBJ2-5, with D tentatively TRBD1 (6 bases). The CDR3 has 16 residues. V was pared by 0 bases and J by 2 bases, with 14 bases between. Germline V gene data show CDR1 as SGHRS and CDR2 as YFSETQ.

The chain is built from TRBV9 and TRBJ2-7; 7 nucleotides match TRBD1. The CDR3 sequence is 15 residues long. CDR1 is SGDLS and CDR2 is YYNGEE in the germline V gene. V lost 0 bases, J lost 1 base, and 4 bases stayed unmatched. The CDR3 bases are TGTGCCAGCAGCGTAGGGGACAGCCCTTCCTACGAGCAGTACTTC. It is translated as CASSVGDSPSYEQYF.

The chain links TRBV4-3 to TRBJ2-1, with TRBD2 identical over 9 bases. The germline V gene has CDR1 LGHNA and CDR2 YSLEER. V shed 3 bases and J 3 bases; nucleotides not matched to a gene: 3. The CDR3 consists of 15 residues. The CDR3 bases are TGCGCCAGCAGCCAGCGGGGGGGGCTCTACAATGAGCAGTTCTTC. Encoded protein: CASSQRGGLYNEQFF.

V and J are TRBV29-1 and TRBJ1-1; D is possibly TRBD1 (5 bases). The CDR3 has 12 amino acids. Trimming stripped 6 bases from V and 1 base from J, with 9 bases between. Germline V lookup: CDR1 SQVTM, CDR2 ANQGSEA. The CDR3 sequence: CSVGGKNTEAFF. The CDR3 DNA sequence: TGCAGCGTGGGGGGGAAGAACACTGAAGCTTTCTTT. Together with reference TRBV29-1 and TRBJ1-1, the CDR3 gives the full variable domain: SAVISQKPSRDICQRGTSLTIQCQVDSQVTMMFWYRQQPGQSLTLIATANQGSEATYESGFVIDKFPISRPNLTFSTLTVSNMSPEDSSIYLCSVGGKNTEAFFGQGTRLTVV.

The count of this clone is one. The V and J genes are TRBV7-3 and TRBJ2-2; D uncertain. In germline, CDR1 is SGHTA, CDR2 FQGTGA. The V end lost 1 base, the J end lost 6 bases, and 6 bases lay between the germline ends. There are 13 residues in the CDR3. The CDR3 loop is CASSLSSSGELFF. CDR3 sequence (DNA): TGTGCCAGCAGCTTAAGTAGTTCCGGGGAGCTGTTTTTT. The full variable domain, its missing parts supplied by reference TRBV7-3 and TRBJ2-2, is GAGVSQTPSNKVTEKGKYVELRCDPISGHTALYWYRQSLGQGPEFLIYFQGTGAADDSGLPNDRFFAVRPEGSVSTLKIQRTERGDSAVYLCASSLSSSGELFFGEGSRLTVL.

This rearrangement joins TRBV19 to TRBJ2-7; D is uncertain. The CDR3 is 13 residues long. Germline V lookup: CDR1 LNHDA, CDR2 SQIVND (reference sequence). Trimming removed 2 bases at V and 7 bases at J, with 12 bases between. CDR3 region: CASSITVHAEQYF. CDR3 bases: TGTGCCAGTAGTATAACGGTTCACGCGGAGCAGTACTTC.

The chain carries TRBV3-1 (or the pseudogene TRBV3-2) and TRBJ2-2; perhaps TRBD1 as D (6 bases). CDR1 and CDR2 (germline): LGHDT, YNNKEL (reference sequence). The CDR3 covers 14 residues. V was clipped by 6 bases and J by 5 bases, with 13 bases between them. In nucleotides, the CDR3 is TGTGCCAGCAGACAGGGAATTGGTACCGGGGAGCTGTTTTTT. Protein product: CASRQGIGTGELFF.

The J gene is TRBJ2-7, the V gene TRBV4-1; a weak D match, TRBD2 (5 bases). CDR1 is MGHRA and CDR2 is YSYEKL in the germline V gene. V was clipped by 4 bases and J by 7 bases, with 20 bases between them. The CDR3 consists of 15 residues. CDR3 in DNA: TGCGCCAGCAGCCCTCGGGAACTTACTTCTCGGGAGCAGTACTTC. Protein product: CASSPRELTSREQYF.

The chain links TRBV7-3 to TRBJ2-1, with D possibly TRBD1 on 6 matching bases. The germline V and J ends were trimmed by 3 bases and 1 base, with 10 bases remaining between them. CDR3 length: 15 residues. The germline CDR1 and CDR2 sequences are SGHTA and FQGTGA. Written as DNA, the CDR3 is TGTGCCAGCAGCTTCGACGGACAGTCCTACAATGAGCAGTTCTTC. Protein: CASSFDGQSYNEQFF. Combining the CDR3 with reference TRBV7-3 and TRBJ2-1 gives the whole variable domain GAGVSQTPSNKVTEKGKYVELRCDPISGHTALYWYRQSLGQGPEFLIYFQGTGAADDSGLPNDRFFAVRPEGSVSTLKIQRTERGDSAVYLCASSFDGQSYNEQFFGPGTRLTVL.

V is TRBV19 and J is TRBJ1-1; the match to TRBD1 covers 8 bases. Germline V CDR1 and CDR2: LNHDA, SQIVND (reference sequence). The CDR3 has 15 residues. Trimming cost V 7 bases and J 4 bases; bases outside gene matches: 11. Written as DNA, the CDR3 is TGTGCCAGTAAGCCCCCAACAGGGGGAGGCACTGAAGCTTTCTTT. The encoded protein is CASKPPTGGGTEAFF. Full variable domain (rest looked up from reference TRBV19 and TRBJ1-1): DGGITQSPKYLFRKEGQNVTLSCEQNLNHDAMYWYRQDPGQGLRLIYYSQIVNDFQKGDIAEGYSVSREKKESFPLTVTSAQKNPTAFYLCASKPPTGGGTEAFFGQGTRLTVV.

The chain employs TRBV5-1 and TRBJ2-3, with a weak D call TRBD2 (5 bases). Germline V gene data show CDR1 as SGHRS and CDR2 as YFSETQ. Trimming took 5 bases from V and 0 from J, leaving 16 bases between them. The CDR3 extends over 16 amino acids. The CDR3 spells CASRLGSFTSTDTQYF. Written as DNA, the CDR3 is TGCGCCAGCAGACTGGGGAGCTTTACTAGCACAGATACGCAGTATTTT. Complete variable domain (other parts from reference TRBV5-1 and TRBJ2-3): KAGVTQTPRYLIKTRGQQVTLSCSPISGHRSVSWYQQTPGQGLQFLFEYFSETQRNKGNFPGRFSGRQFSNSRSEMNVSTLELGDSALYLCASRLGSFTSTDTQYFGPGTRLTVL.

The V gene is TRBV9, the J gene TRBJ2-7; tentatively, D is TRBD2 (5 bases). The length of the CDR3 is 15 residues. The germline V and J ends were trimmed by 3 bases and 0 bases, with 13 bases remaining between them. Germline V gives CDR1 SGDLS, CDR2 YYNGEE. The CDR3 DNA reads as TGTGCCAGCAGCGCCACTTGGAGGAGCTCCTACGAGCAGTACTTC. Its translation: CASSATWRSSYEQYF.

The V call is TRBV5-1, the J call TRBJ2-7; 9 bases line up with TRBD1. The CDR3 runs 15 residues. With V trimmed by 4 bases and J by 1 base, 6 bases remained unmatched. The germline CDR1 and CDR2 sequences are SGHRS and YFSETQ. The CDR3: CASSTTGGWSYEQYF. The CDR3 nucleotides are TGCGCCAGCAGCACCACAGGGGGCTGGTCCTACGAGCAGTACTTC.

The V gene is TRBV6-2 or TRBV6-3, the J gene TRBJ2-3; D is perhaps TRBD2 (5 bases). Trimming cost V 6 bases and J 7 bases, with 11 bases left between them. This CDR3 has 12 residues. Germline CDR1 is MNHEY and CDR2 is SVGEGT. CDR3 protein: CASSHPGYTQYF. The CDR3 nucleotides read TGTGCCAGCAGCCACCCGGGGTATACGCAGTATTTT.

The chain couples TRBV19 to TRBJ2-7; 8 bases align to TRBD1. Germline V gene lookup returns CDR1 LNHDA and CDR2 SQIVND (reference sequence). V shed 6 bases and J 2 bases; nucleotides not matched to a gene: 6. This CDR3 region has 14 residues. CDR3 residues: CASRDRVIPYEQYF. DNA for the CDR3: TGTGCCAGTAGGGACAGGGTGATACCCTACGAGCAGTACTTC.

The J gene is TRBJ2-4, the V gene TRBV10-3; TRBD2 aligns across 13 bases. Germline assignment: CDR1 ENHRY and CDR2 SYGVKD. After removal of 7 bases from V and 8 bases from J, the junction contained 11 bases not matched to a gene. This CDR3 contains 16 residues. DNA of the CDR3: TGTGCCATCAAAAGAGGACTAGCGGGGGCCGAGGACATTCAGTACTTC. Translation: CAIKRGLAGAEDIQYF.